Listed below are T cell receptor beta chains from one sample, sequenced in a study of blood T cell repertoires in COVID-19. The method was immunoSEQ multiplex PCR; TCRdb's version includes in-frame clones alone and lacks a portion of them. The table includes about 280,000 clones, around 86% detected once. The sequenced sample consisted of peripheral blood. The receptors derive from a woman in her thirties with active or convalescent COVID-19. The CDR3 runs from the conserved cysteine through the conserved F or W. A D gene is named only where the DNA matches it firmly. Size is stated for part of the rows, as once, few or many counts, or as a class when the clone is expanded.

v_gene	abundance	d_gene	j_gene	CDR3nt	CDR3aa
TRBV4-3	NA	TRBD2	TRBJ2-4	TGCGCCAGCAGCCAGGACGGACTAGCGGGGGTTCAGTACTTC	CASSQDGLAGVQYF
TRBV14	NA	TRBD2	TRBJ2-5	TGTGCCAGCAGCCAACGGGCCGGAGCTAGCGGGTACCAAGAGACCCAGTACTTC	CASSQRAGASGYQETQYF
TRBV4-2	NA	NA	TRBJ1-2	TGTGCCAGCAGCCAAGATGGGGGGGGCAGGTCGATTTACTATGGCTACACCTTC	CASSQDGGGRSIYYGYTF
TRBV5-6	NA	NA	TRBJ2-6	TGTGCCAGCAGCCCATATCTAAGCGGGGCCAACGTCCTGACTTTC	CASSPYLSGANVLTF
TRBV5-1	NA	TRBD2	TRBJ2-5	TGCGCCAGCAGCTTGTTGGGCGGGGGGGCGCCCCAAGAGACCCAGTACTTC	CASSLLGGGAPQETQYF
TRBV27	NA	NA	TRBJ1-2	TGTGCCAGCAGTTTGAGGGACAATGGGGGCTACACCTTC	CASSLRDNGGYTF
TRBV9	NA	NA	TRBJ1-2	TGTGCCAGCAGCCCCCAAGGGAGCTATGGCTACACCTTC	CASSPQGSYGYTF
TRBV6-5	NA	TRBD1	TRBJ2-7	TGTGCCAGCAGTAAGGGACAGGGATCCTACGAGCAGTACTTC	CASSKGQGSYEQYF
TRBV7-3	NA	NA	TRBJ2-1	TGTGCCAGCAGCTTAGATGCGGGCGGAGAGCAGTTCTTC	CASSLDAGGEQFF
TRBV25-1	few	TRBD1	TRBJ2-2	TGTGCCGTACGACAGGGGACCGGGGAGCTGTTTTTT	CAVRQGTGELFF
TRBV27	NA	TRBD1	TRBJ1-1	TGTGCCAGCAGTCTCCGGGACAGGGAAATTGAAGCTTTCTTT	CASSLRDREIEAFF
TRBV4-1	NA	TRBD1	TRBJ1-2	TGCGCCAGCAGCCATGAACAGGGGCATGGCTACACCTTC	CASSHEQGHGYTF
TRBV12-3/TRBV12-4	NA	NA	TRBJ2-2	TGTGCCAGCAGTTTCGCGAACACCGGGGAGCTGTTTTTT	CASSFANTGELFF
TRBV2	NA	TRBD2	TRBJ2-5	TGTGCCAGCAGTGAAGAACTAGCGGACCAAGAGACCCAGTACTTC	CASSEELADQETQYF
TRBV5-1	NA	NA	TRBJ1-1	TGCGCCAGCAGCTTGGCCGGTGTTTATGCTTTCTTT	CASSLAGVYAFF
TRBV6-6	NA	TRBD1	TRBJ2-7	TGTGCCAGCAGTTACGAGGGGGCTCTCTACGAGCAGTACTTC	CASSYEGALYEQYF
TRBV10-1	few	NA	TRBJ2-1	TGCGCCAGCAGTGAGAGGACATCGTACAATGAGCAGTTCTTC	CASSERTSYNEQFF
TRBV6-1	NA	TRBD1	TRBJ2-7	TGTGCCAGCAGTGATCGGACAGGGAGCAACGAGCAGTACTTC	CASSDRTGSNEQYF
TRBV27	NA	NA	TRBJ1-4	TGTGCCAGCAGTTTAAGGGCAGGGCGGGAAAAACTGTTTTTT	CASSLRAGREKLFF
TRBV9	NA	TRBD1	TRBJ1-4	TGTGCCAGCAGCGTAACAGGGGATAATGAAAAACTGTTTTTT	CASSVTGDNEKLFF
TRBV6-5	NA	TRBD1	TRBJ1-1	TGTGCCAGCAGTTCGGGGACAGGCGTCCGGAACACTGAAGCTTTCTTT	CASSSGTGVRNTEAFF
TRBV19	once	TRBD2	TRBJ2-1	TGTGCCAGTAGTACCCGGGGGGGTCTCGCCTACAATGAGCAGTTCTTC	CASSTRGGLAYNEQFF
TRBV6-5	NA	NA	TRBJ2-3	TGTGCCAGCGAAAGGCAGGGGACAGATACGCAGTATTTT	CASERQGTDTQYF
TRBV3-1/TRBV3-2	NA	TRBD1	TRBJ1-1	TGTGCCAGCAGCCTAAGCGACAGGGGTACTGAAGCTTTCTTT	CASSLSDRGTEAFF
TRBV5-1	once	NA	TRBJ2-7	TGCGCCAGCAGCTTCCTAGGGGTAGGGGAGCAGTACTTC	CASSFLGVGEQYF
TRBV27	NA	NA	TRBJ1-1	TGTGCCAGCAGTTTGCAGGGCAGGGCTGAAGCTTTCTTT	CASSLQGRAEAFF
TRBV28	NA	TRBD1	TRBJ1-3	TGTGCCAGCAGTTTGTTGACAGGGGCATTCTCTGGAAACACCATATATTTT	CASSLLTGAFSGNTIYF
TRBV4-3	NA	NA	TRBJ1-2	TGCGCCAGCAGCCAAGAGGTTTCGCGAGGCTACACCTTC	CASSQEVSRGYTF
TRBV7-6	few	NA	TRBJ2-2	TGTGCCAGCAGCTATAACAGGGCCGGGGAGCTGTTTTTT	CASSYNRAGELFF
TRBV19	NA	NA	TRBJ1-1	TGTGCCAGTAGTACTCGAAGGGGCCGGAACACTGAAGCTTTCTTT	CASSTRRGRNTEAFF
TRBV2	NA	NA	TRBJ1-3	TGTGCCAGCAGGGATCGGGGAGGTGGAAACACCATATATTTT	CASRDRGGGNTIYF
TRBV5-1	NA	TRBD2	TRBJ2-1	TGCGCCAGCAGCTTGAGTACTAGCGTAGTCAATGAGCAGTTCTTC	CASSLSTSVVNEQFF
TRBV30	NA	NA	TRBJ2-3	TGTGCCTGGAGCGCCAGCCGGGACAACACAGATACGCAGTATTTT	CAWSASRDNTDTQYF
TRBV6-4	NA	TRBD1	TRBJ1-2	TGTGCCAGCAGTACGACAGGGGGTTATGGCTACACCTTC	CASSTTGGYGYTF
TRBV24-1	NA	NA	TRBJ2-4	TGTGCCACCAGTGACACGGCCGCGAGTAGCGTAGCCAAAAACATTCAGTACTTC	CATSDTAASSVAKNIQYF
TRBV5-6	NA	NA	TRBJ1-2	TGTGCCAGCAGCTTAATTTCGTGGGGCCTCAACTATGGCTACACCTTC	CASSLISWGLNYGYTF
TRBV28	NA	NA	TRBJ1-1	TGTGCCAGCAGAACTGGACAGCTCAACACTGAAGCTTTCTTT	CASRTGQLNTEAFF
TRBV18	NA	NA	TRBJ1-1	TGTGCCAGCTCACCACGATCAGGGCGAACTGAAGCTTTCTTT	CASSPRSGRTEAFF
TRBV7-2	NA	NA	TRBJ1-6	TGTGCCAGCAGCTTATCAAGCGGGGGAGGGTCACCCCTCCACTTT	CASSLSSGGGSPLHF
TRBV5-4	NA	TRBD1	TRBJ1-6	TGTGCCAGCAGCTCCGCGGGACAGTATAATTCACCCCTCCACTTT	CASSSAGQYNSPLHF
TRBV4-2	NA	TRBD1	TRBJ1-2	TGTGCCAGCAGCCAAGAGGGACCCATTCAGGGGGAAGGCTACACCTTC	CASSQEGPIQGEGYTF
TRBV2	NA	TRBD2	TRBJ2-1	TGTGCCAGCAGTGAAACAGGTAGCGGGGCTTACAATGAGCAGTTCTTC	CASSETGSGAYNEQFF
TRBV2	NA	NA	TRBJ1-1	TGTGCCAGCAGGACAAGGCGTTGGGACACTGAAGCTTTCTTT	CASRTRRWDTEAFF